This TCR beta chain emerged from a study of blood T cells in healthy people across ages. V lost 7 bases to trimming and J lost 0 bases, with 16 bases between them. The CDR3 is 17 residues long. CDR1 is SEHNR and CDR2 is FQNEAQ in the germline V gene (reference sequence). This clonotype showed up just a few times. With a J-beta primer mix and a sample-barcoded 5' primer, a second PCR ran about 6 to 11 cycles. TCRdb fed the 5' RACE reads into MiXCR, producing one record per CDR3 protein. The sample has about 830,000 distinct CDR3 sequences, nearly 60% seen once. The sequencing sample was made of blood. This TCR was recovered from a man between 25 and 39 years old in good health. The chain joins TRBV7-9 to TRBJ1-6; D unclear. The DNA of the CDR3 is TGTGCCAGCACCGGCGTGAAACAGAGCTCCTATAATTCACCCCTCCACTTT. As protein: CASTGVKQSSYNSPLHF.